This TCR beta chain was sequenced for a study of blood T cell repertoires in COVID-19. V lost 2 bases, J lost 4 bases, and 9 bases lay in between. The CDR3 runs to 13 residues. The germline V gene has CDR1 SQVTM and CDR2 ANQGSEA. The method was immunoSEQ multiplex PCR; TCRdb's version includes in-frame clones alone and lacks a portion of them. In the table there are more than 200,000 clones, approximately 88% of which are singletons. This sequence joins TRBV29-1 and TRBJ2-1, with unresolved D. The sequenced sample consisted of peripheral blood. This sequence originates from a middle-aged man with acute or convalescent COVID-19. CDR3 loop: CSVELPSYNEQFF. For the CDR3, the DNA is TGCAGCGTTGAATTACCCAGTTACAATGAGCAGTTCTTC.